This TCR beta chain appears in the sequencing data of a study of blood T cell repertoires in COVID-19. The germline V gene encodes CDR1 SGHRS and CDR2 YFSETQ. Trimming took 2 bases from V and 1 from J; bases not matched to a gene: 6. This CDR3 has 17 residues. The protocol was immunoSEQ multiplex PCR, while the TCRdb copy is restricted to in-frame clones and leaves out a portion. The sample includes about 170,000 clones, approximately 80% seen only once; the top ten take roughly 9.2%. This sequence originates from a woman aged 80 or over with active or convalescent COVID-19. The chain combines TRBV5-1 with TRBJ1-4; the match to TRBD1 covers 9 bases. The sequenced material came from peripheral blood. The chain's CDR3 is CASSLQGAPETNEKLFF. CDR3 sequence (DNA): TGCGCCAGCAGCTTACAGGGGGCGCCGGAAACTAATGAAAAACTGTTTTTT.